The 17 T cell receptor beta chains in this list originate from one sample, sequenced in a study of T cells in Graves' hyperthyroidism and ophthalmopathy. Amplification of TCR beta CDR3 regions was performed using RNA transcripts as template. Researchers ran a first-round RT-PCR on the TCR CDR3 using the HTBI primer set. TCRdb used MiXCR to reprocess the multiplex PCR reads, holding one entry per CDR3 protein. The sample includes some 510,000 distinct CDR3 sequences, around 21% of them seen just once. Sequencing was done on a sample of blood. Receptor source: a man aged 18 to 35 with Graves' hyperthyroidism.

This clonotype was seen ten or more times. J is TRBJ2-7 and V is TRBV28, with 8 bases fitting TRBD1. The CDR3 totals 14 residues. J was trimmed by 6 bases and V by 3 bases; bases with no gene match: 7. Germline V CDR1 and CDR2: MDHEN, SYDVKM. The chain's CDR3 is CASSLTGQALEQYF. The CDR3, as DNA: TGTGCCAGCAGTTTGACGGGACAGGCTCTCGAGCAGTACTTC.

In its sample, this clonotype was seen once. V is TRBV27 and J is TRBJ2-7; D is possibly TRBD1 or TRBD2 (5 bases each). The V end lost 1 base, the J end lost 2 bases, and 12 bases lay between the germline ends. This CDR3 is 15 amino acids long. Germline CDR1 is MNHEY and CDR2 is SMNVEV (reference sequence). CDR3 nucleotides: TGTGCCAGCAGTTTATTGAACTCGGGGCCCTACGAGCAGTACTTC. As protein: CASSLLNSGPYEQYF.

This clonotype was counted only a few times. The chain is built from TRBV4-1 and TRBJ1-5; TRBD1 aligns across 11 bases. The CDR3 extends over 20 amino acids. The V gene's germline CDR1 is MGHRA and CDR2 YSYEKL. The trim removed 0 bases at V and 5 bases at J, leaving 15 bases unmatched. CDR3 sequence: CASSQEGNFGQGAGDQPQHF. Here the CDR3 DNA reads TGCGCCAGCAGCCAAGAGGGAAACTTTGGACAGGGGGCGGGCGATCAGCCCCAGCATTTT.

This clonotype was seen ten or more times. The gene calls are TRBV28 and TRBJ2-7, with D perhaps given as TRBD1 or TRBD2 (5 bases each). V was trimmed by 6 bases and J by 5 bases, leaving 20 bases between them. Germline V lookup: CDR1 MDHEN, CDR2 SYDVKM. The length of the CDR3 is 15 residues. Here the CDR3 DNA reads TGTGCCAGCAGCTCGGGTGGGGGAAACAGGAACGAGCAGTACTTC. Translating it yields CASSSGGGNRNEQYF.

The chain recombines TRBV18 with TRBJ2-7, with a weak D call TRBD2 (6 bases). The CDR3 runs 16 residues. Germline CDR1 reads KGHSH; CDR2 reads LQKENI. Trimming pared 1 base from V and 1 base from J, leaving 14 bases between. The CDR3 coding sequence is TGTGCCAGCTCACCACGTCCCTCAGGGACTTCCTACGAGCAGTACTTC. Residues: CASSPRPSGTSYEQYF.

This clonotype was recorded many times. The rearrangement links TRBV7-9 to TRBJ1-2, with 8 bases identical to TRBD1. Germline CDR1 and CDR2: SEHNR and FQNEAQ (reference sequence). The V segment lost 6 bases and the J segment 8 bases; nucleotides outside the gene matches: 5. The CDR3 is 12 amino acids. CDR3 amino acids: CASRGQETGYTF. For the CDR3, the DNA is TGTGCCAGCAGGGGACAGGAAACGGGCTACACCTTC.

This clonotype was counted a few times. V is TRBV18 and J is TRBJ1-2; TRBD1 might be the D (5 bases). Germline V gene sequence: CDR1 KGHSH, CDR2 LQKENI. The CDR3 totals 16 residues. V was clipped by 3 bases and J by 8 bases, with 22 bases between them. CDR3 sequence: CASSPIGTPREGGYTF. CDR3 sequence (DNA): TGTGCCAGCTCACCGATTGGGACGCCCCGTGAGGGGGGCTACACCTTC.

This clonotype showed up many times. In DNA form, the CDR3 reads TGCAGTGCTAGTGGCTCAGCCTACGAGCAGTACTTC. Amino acid sequence: CSASGSAYEQYF. This chain uses TRBV20-1 with TRBJ2-7; no firm D call. Germline values: CDR1 DFQATT, CDR2 SNEGSKA (reference sequence). V was cut by 3 bases and J by 2 bases, with 8 bases left in between. The CDR3 sequence is 12 residues long.

This clonotype showed up many times. The chain joins TRBV12-3 or TRBV12-4 to TRBJ2-7, with D tentatively TRBD1 (9 bases). V was trimmed by 0 bases and J by 0 bases, leaving 15 bases between them. CDR3 length: 17 amino acids. The CDR3 is CASSLAREDRGSYEQYF. The DNA of the CDR3 is TGTGCCAGCAGTTTAGCGCGGGAGGACAGGGGCTCCTACGAGCAGTACTTC.

In this sample, this clonotype turned up many times. CDR3 in amino acids: CSARGTGGGYGYTF. The DNA of the CDR3 is TGCAGTGCTAGAGGGACAGGGGGCGGCTATGGCTACACCTTC. The chain employs TRBV20-1 and TRBJ1-2; 11 bases are shared with TRBD1. V lost 1 base and J lost 4; bases outside the gene matches: 2. Looked up from germline, CDR1 is DFQATT and CDR2 is SNEGSKA (reference sequence). The CDR3 totals 14 residues.

This clonotype occurred a few times. The chain joins TRBV12-3 or TRBV12-4 to TRBJ2-7; 8 bases agree with TRBD2. V shed 6 bases and J 2 bases; nucleotides not matched to a gene: 9. This CDR3 region has 15 residues. This chain's CDR3 is CASSLLRGVPYEQYF. The CDR3 DNA sequence: TGTGCCAGCAGCTTGTTGCGGGGGGTTCCCTACGAGCAGTACTTC.

V usage is TRBV4-1 and J usage is TRBJ1-1; D not certain. Germline lookup yields CDR1 MGHRA and CDR2 YSYEKL. V lost 0 bases and J 6 bases, leaving 23 bases between the germline ends. This CDR3 has 18 amino acids. CDR3 sequence: CASSQDPAQANRLSEAFF. The CDR3 nucleotides read TGCGCCAGCAGCCAAGACCCGGCCCAGGCAAACCGGCTTTCTGAAGCTTTCTTT.

A few counts support this clonotype. This chain uses TRBV12-5 with TRBJ2-6, with 7 bases fitting TRBD1. With V trimmed by 5 bases and J by 2 bases, 6 bases remained unmatched. This CDR3 comprises 16 residues. Germline V gene sequence: CDR1 LGHNT, CDR2 FRNRAP. The CDR3 protein is CASGPGTVAGANVLTF. The CDR3 DNA follows: TGTGCTAGTGGTCCGGGGACAGTAGCTGGGGCCAACGTCCTGACTTTC.

This clonotype was seen at least ten times. V gene TRBV12-3 or TRBV12-4 combines with J gene TRBJ1-5; D is possibly TRBD1 (6 bases). The CDR3 has 14 amino acids. Trimming cost V 3 bases and J 0 bases, with 6 bases left between them. CDR3 DNA sequence: TGTGCCAGCAGTTTCAGGGGTAGCAATCAGCCCCAGCATTTT. This codes for CASSFRGSNQPQHF.

Only a few counts were recorded for this clonotype. The chain's CDR3 is CASSSGQQTFSSYNSPLHF. For the CDR3, the DNA is TGTGCCAGCAGCTCGGGACAGCAGACTTTCAGCTCCTATAATTCACCCCTCCACTTT. This chain connects TRBV11-1 to TRBJ1-6, with 7 bases matching TRBD1. Losses at the gene ends were 4 bases for V and 0 bases for J; bases not matched to a gene: 12. Germline-derived CDR1 and CDR2 are SGHAT and FQDESV (reference sequence). This CDR3 spans 19 amino acids.

The V and J genes are TRBV6-1 and TRBJ1-5; D not certain. Germline values: CDR1 MNHNS, CDR2 SASEGT. Trimming left V 6 bases short and J 0 bases short, with 18 bases between. The CDR3 length is 17 residues. The CDR3 loop is CASRPQRAGYSNQPQHF. As DNA, the CDR3 is TGTGCCAGCAGACCCCAGAGGGCGGGTTATAGCAATCAGCCCCAGCATTTT.

This clonotype was seen repeatedly, ten times or more. CDR3 region: CACQGAAQPQHF. CDR3 sequence (DNA): TGTGCCTGCCAGGGGGCCGCCCAGCCCCAGCATTTT. This chain joins TRBV28 and TRBJ1-5; 8 bases agree with TRBD1. This CDR3 is 12 amino acids long. The V and J ends lost 11 bases and 7 bases, in that order; junction bases with no gene match: 7. Germline V gene lookup returns CDR1 MDHEN and CDR2 SYDVKM.